This TCR beta chain was captured by sequencing in a study of CD8 T cells in Susac syndrome. Random hexamers served to reverse transcribe about 0.5 to 1 ug RNA. One entry per CDR3 protein results from TCRdb running MiXCR on the immunoSEQ multiplex PCR reads. This sample has 84,000 or so distinct CDR3 sequences, with approximately 95% found just once. With 0 bases removed from V and 6 bases from J, the gap between germline ends came to 10 bases. CDR1 and CDR2 (germline): SGHRS, YFSETQ. This CDR3 spans 13 amino acids. Sequenced input: CD8+ T cells from PBMCs. This TCR was recovered from a human donor with Susac syndrome. The chain employs TRBV5-1 and TRBJ2-7, with a possible D match to TRBD2 (5 bases). CDR3 residues: CASSLGGDGEQYF. The DNA of the CDR3 is TGCGCCAGCAGCTTGGGGGGAGATGGCGAGCAGTACTTC.